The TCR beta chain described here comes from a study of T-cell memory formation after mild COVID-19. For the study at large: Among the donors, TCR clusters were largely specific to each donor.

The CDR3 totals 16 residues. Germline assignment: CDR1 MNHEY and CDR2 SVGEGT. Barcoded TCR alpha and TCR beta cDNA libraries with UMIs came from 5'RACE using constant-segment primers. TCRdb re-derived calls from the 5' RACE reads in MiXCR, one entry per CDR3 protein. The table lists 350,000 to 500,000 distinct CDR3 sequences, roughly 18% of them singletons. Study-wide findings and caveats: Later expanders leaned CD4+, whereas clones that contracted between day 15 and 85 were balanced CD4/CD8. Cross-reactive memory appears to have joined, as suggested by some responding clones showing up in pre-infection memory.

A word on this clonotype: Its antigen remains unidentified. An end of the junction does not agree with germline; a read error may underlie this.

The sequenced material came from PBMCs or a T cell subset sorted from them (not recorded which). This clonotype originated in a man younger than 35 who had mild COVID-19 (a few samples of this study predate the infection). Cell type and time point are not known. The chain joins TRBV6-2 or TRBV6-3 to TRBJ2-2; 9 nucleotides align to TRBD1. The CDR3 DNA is TGTGCCAGCAGTCACTCCGGGACAGGGTTCCCCGGGGAGCTGTTTTTT. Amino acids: CASSHSGTGFPGELFF.